This passage covers 2 T cell receptor beta chains from one sample sequenced in a study of shared clonotypes between healthy human individuals. The table came from immunoSEQ multiplex PCR; TCRdb's copy has only in-frame clones and leaves some out. The table has about 450,000 clones, around 79% seen once; the top ten hold about 13%. The sample taken for sequencing was PBMCs. The receptors come from a middle-aged woman in good health. Some clones in this sample may be carry-over from other donors' samples.

The V call is TRBV28, the J call TRBJ1-1; D unclear. This CDR3 has 15 residues. Germline CDR1 and CDR2: MDHEN and SYDVKM. V was shortened by 3 bases and J by 7 bases, with 18 bases between the two germline ends. The CDR3 loop is CASSFLSSGRIEAFF. In DNA form, the CDR3 reads TGTGCCAGCAGTTTTCTCTCGTCTGGACGGATTGAAGCTTTCTTT.

The V and J genes are TRBV7-2 and TRBJ1-6; no clear D. This CDR3 is 16 amino acids long. The V gene lost 0 bases and the J gene lost 7 bases, with 13 bases spanning the gap. The germline V gene encodes CDR1 SGHTA and CDR2 FQGNSA. CDR3: CASSLAPTVINSPLHF. The CDR3 region has the DNA TGTGCCAGCAGCTTAGCGCCGACTGTAATCAATTCACCCCTCCACTTT.